The 3 T cell receptor beta chains given below trace back to one sample, sequenced in a study of cytomegalovirus exposure and HLA in healthy donors (dated by TCRdb to about 2017). Library creation used the immunoSEQ multiplex PCR assay. The clones in this table, taken by TCRdb from immuneACCESS, are in-frame only. Not every clone is retained; where verified, under half of the shortfall comes from an unresolved V gene, and the cause of the rest is unknown. In all, the sample holds 200,000 to 250,000 clones, and approximately 88% of those were seen once. Jointly, the top ten make up 11% to 15% of the sample. The sample comprised PBMCs. All receptors come from a woman aged 25 to 45 in good health and CMV-seropositive.

V gene TRBV7-2 combines with J gene TRBJ2-2; D call uncertain. Germline V gene lookup returns CDR1 SGHTA and CDR2 FQGNSA. CDR3 length: 15 residues. The germline V and J ends were trimmed by 4 bases and 3 bases, with 12 bases remaining between them. The CDR3: CASSWGIEYTGELFF. As DNA, the CDR3 is TGTGCCAGCAGCTGGGGAATAGAATACACCGGGGAGCTGTTTTTT.

The V gene is TRBV30, the J gene TRBJ1-4; possibly TRBD1 for D (5 bases). Per germline, CDR1 GTSNPN and CDR2 SVGIG (reference sequence). Trimming pared 2 bases from V and 5 bases from J, leaving 12 bases between. The CDR3 sequence is 14 residues long. The CDR3 here is CAWSRQPLNEKLFF. CDR3 coding DNA: TGTGCCTGGAGTCGACAGCCTCTAAATGAAAAACTGTTTTTT.

The CDR3: CASSSEFYGYTF. As DNA, the CDR3 is TGTGCCAGCAGCTCAGAATTCTATGGCTACACCTTC. The chain employs TRBV11-2 and TRBJ1-2; D is undetermined. The CDR3 runs to 12 residues. Germline V gene data show CDR1 as SGHAT and CDR2 as FQNNGV. The V and J ends lost 4 bases and 4 bases respectively, with 7 bases between them.